This entry lists 13 T cell receptor beta chains sequenced from one sample in a study of blood T cell repertoires in COVID-19. Only in-frame clones appear in the TCRdb table, and some are missing; sequencing was by immunoSEQ multiplex PCR. The sample yields about 190,000 clones, 84% seen once. What was sequenced was PBMCs or T cells enriched from blood (not recorded which). These receptors all stem from a woman in her 30s who had recovered from COVID-19.

This clone has only a few counts. This sequence joins TRBV9 and TRBJ1-1, with D tentatively TRBD1 (5 bases). The CDR3 has 11 amino acids. Germline CDR1 is SGDLS and CDR2 is YYNGEE. Between the trimmed V and J ends, which lost 5 bases and 10 bases, there was a span of 12 bases. The CDR3 DNA follows: TGTGCCAGCAGTGGAGGGGACGGAGCTTTCTTT. Encoded protein: CASSGGDGAFF.

This clone was seen just once. The gene calls are TRBV24-1 and TRBJ2-5; TRBD2 aligns across 11 bases. This CDR3 region has 18 residues. Germline trimming cut 6 bases from V and 5 bases from J; bases unmatched to any gene: 16. Germline CDR1 reads KGHDR; CDR2 reads SFDVKD. The CDR3 bases are TGTGCCACCAGTTTGTCTGAGGCTAGCGGGGGGCTTTTCGAGACCCAGTACTTC. This codes for CATSLSEASGGLFETQYF.

This chain links TRBV4-2 with TRBJ2-2, with 9 bases aligning to TRBD2. The CDR3 consists of 20 residues. V lost 3 bases and J lost 4; bases outside the gene matches: 18. Germline CDR1 and CDR2: LGHNA and YNFKEQ. The CDR3 loop is CASSQDPVAGGPVGTGELFF. CDR3 nucleotides: TGTGCCAGCAGCCAGGATCCAGTGGCGGGAGGGCCTGTGGGCACCGGGGAGCTGTTTTTT.

This chain connects TRBV27 to TRBJ1-2; perhaps TRBD1 as D (5 bases). There are 14 residues in the CDR3. From germline, CDR1 is MNHEY and CDR2 SMNVEV (reference sequence). V lost 5 bases and J 4 bases, leaving 14 bases between the germline ends. The CDR3 bases are TGTGCCAGCAGTCCGATGGGGGGTGCCTATGGCTACACCTTC. The encoded protein is CASSPMGGAYGYTF.

The chain links TRBV28 to TRBJ1-1; D is possibly TRBD1 (5 bases). Germline CDR1 and CDR2: MDHEN and SYDVKM. Trimming took 10 bases from V and 7 from J, leaving 19 bases between them. This CDR3 has 13 amino acids. CDR3 region: CATHSQVLDEAFF. In nucleotides, the CDR3 is TGTGCCACCCACTCACAGGTTCTTGATGAAGCTTTCTTT.

The genes are TRBV3-1 (or the pseudogene TRBV3-2) and TRBJ2-7; 9 bases align to TRBD1. In germline, CDR1 is LGHDT, CDR2 YNNKEL (reference sequence). V shed 0 bases, J shed 6 bases, and the junction held 15 bases outside the gene matches. The CDR3 has 18 amino acids. DNA of the CDR3: TGTGCCAGCAGCCAAGATTGGGGGATCGGGACAGGGTTTCCCGAGCAGTACTTC. This translates into CASSQDWGIGTGFPEQYF.

This clone was picked up one time. CDR3 DNA sequence: TGTGCCAGCAGCTCGCTACTAGCGGGGTGGGGTGATACGCAGTATTTT. It translates to CASSSLLAGWGDTQYF. The chain carries TRBV12-1 and TRBJ2-3; no DNA check was done on the table's D call, TRBD2. TRBV12-1 counts as a pseudogene. CDR3 length: 16 amino acids.

The chain couples TRBV25-1 to TRBJ2-3, with D possibly TRBD1 on 5 matching bases. Germline V gene lookup returns CDR1 MGHDK and CDR2 SYGVNS. CDR3 length: 15 residues. Trimming pared 4 bases from V and 0 bases from J, leaving 11 bases between. The chain's CDR3 is CASSVGPGSTDTQYF. In DNA, the CDR3 is TGTGCCAGCAGTGTGGGGCCGGGCAGCACAGATACGCAGTATTTT.

This clone came up a few times. V usage is TRBV28 and J usage is TRBJ1-1; D is unclear. V shed 5 bases and J shed 11 bases, with 15 bases lying between them. CDR1 is MDHEN, CDR2 SYDVKM, per germline. This CDR3 region has 12 residues. CDR3 in amino acids: CASSLVLSRAFF. The CDR3 DNA reads as TGTGCCAGCAGTCTAGTCCTAAGCCGGGCTTTCTTT.

The chain carries TRBV27 and TRBJ1-3; 9 bases fit TRBD1. The germline V gene has CDR1 MNHEY and CDR2 SMNVEV (reference sequence). CDR3 length equals 16 residues. J was trimmed by 2 bases and V by 2 bases; bases with no gene match: 4. CDR3: CASSLTGQGTGNTIYF. The DNA of the CDR3 is TGTGCCAGCAGTTTAACGGGACAGGGCACTGGAAACACCATATATTTT.

V usage is TRBV28 and J usage is TRBJ1-2; 7 nucleotides line up with TRBD1. J was trimmed by 5 bases and V by 6 bases; bases with no gene match: 9. Germline loops: CDR1 MDHEN, CDR2 SYDVKM. The CDR3 totals 14 residues. CDR3 protein: CASSPPDRVYGYTF. The CDR3 DNA follows: TGTGCCAGCAGCCCCCCCGACAGGGTATATGGCTACACCTTC.

The chain employs TRBV13 and TRBJ2-1; 7 nucleotides match TRBD2. V lost 4 bases to trimming and J lost 7 bases; unmatched junction nucleotides: 4. The CDR3 is 13 amino acids. CDR1 PRHDT and CDR2 FYEKMQ come from the germline V gene (reference sequence). CDR3 bases: TGTGCCAGCAGCTATCAAGCGGGAAATGAGCAGTTCTTC. It is translated as CASSYQAGNEQFF.

The chain links TRBV15 to TRBJ2-3; TRBD2 aligns across 9 bases. This CDR3 spans 13 amino acids. Per germline, CDR1 LNHNV and CDR2 YYDKDF (reference sequence). The trim removed 8 bases at V and 8 bases at J, leaving 8 bases unmatched. CDR3 sequence reads: CATAGTSSSTQYF. Written as DNA, the CDR3 is TGTGCCACCGCCGGGACTAGCAGTAGTACGCAGTATTTT.